These 31 T cell receptor beta chains share one sample of origin, sequenced in a study of T cell repertoires in cytomegalovirus infection. TCRdb reprocessed the reads with MiXCR, giving one entry per CDR3 protein. The table shows 490,000 or so distinct CDR3 sequences, with around 11% occurring only once. Sequencing was carried out using PBMCs. These receptors were collected from a human donor in good health (CMV status not recorded). Some clones in this sample may be carry-over from other donors' samples.

This clonotype appeared many times. This chain connects TRBV12-3 or TRBV12-4 to TRBJ2-2; D possibly corresponds to TRBD1 (7 bases). V gave up 6 bases and J gave up 6 bases, with 14 bases separating them. The CDR3 is 14 residues long. CDR3 sequence: CASRFSGGPGELFF. The CDR3 nucleotides are TGTGCCAGCAGATTCTCAGGGGGGCCCGGGGAGCTGTTTTTT.

This clonotype came up many times. The chain employs TRBV6-2 or TRBV6-3 and TRBJ2-7, with 9 bases fitting TRBD2. The trim removed 6 bases at V and 1 base at J, leaving 10 bases unmatched. Germline V gene lookup returns CDR1 MNHEY and CDR2 SVGEGT. The CDR3 has 16 amino acids. CDR3 in DNA: TGTGCCAGCAGGGGCAGGACTAGCGATCCTTCCTACGAGCAGTACTTC. Its protein is CASRGRTSDPSYEQYF.

A few counts support this clonotype. This chain joins TRBV5-1 and TRBJ2-2, with D maybe TRBD2 (6 bases). The germline V gene has CDR1 SGHRS and CDR2 YFSETQ. There are 16 residues in the CDR3. Trimming shortened V by 5 bases and J by 0 bases, and 14 bases separated the two germline ends. CDR3 bases: TGCGCCAGCAGTCCCACGGCGGGAACGAACACCGGGGAGCTGTTTTTT. Translating gives CASSPTAGTNTGELFF.

This clonotype was seen many times. The CDR3 protein is CASRTRDRVRYGYTF. In DNA, the CDR3 is TGTGCCAGCAGAACCCGGGACAGGGTTCGCTATGGCTACACCTTC. The chain couples TRBV2 to TRBJ1-2; TRBD1 aligns across 9 bases. CDR3 length: 15 amino acids. Germline CDR1 SNHLY, CDR2 FYNNEI. Trimming took 6 bases from V and 4 from J; bases not matched to a gene: 9.

This clonotype was seen at least ten times. J is TRBJ2-3 and V is TRBV7-9; 11 bases are shared with TRBD2. CDR1 and CDR2 from the germline V gene are SEHNR and FQNEAQ (reference sequence). CDR3 length: 17 amino acids. V lost 5 bases, J lost 2 bases, and 9 bases stayed unmatched. This chain's CDR3 is CASSLPGGLADTDTQYF. CDR3 bases: TGTGCCAGCAGCCTACCCGGGGGACTAGCGGACACAGATACGCAGTATTTT.

In its sample, this clonotype was seen many times. CDR3 sequence reads: CASSLAGTSGRDSEAFF. The CDR3 nucleotides read TGTGCCAGCAGCTTAGCTGGGACGAGTGGTAGGGACTCTGAAGCTTTCTTT. This chain links TRBV7-8 with TRBJ1-1; possibly TRBD1 for D (5 bases). There are 17 residues in the CDR3. The V and J ends lost 0 bases and 6 bases respectively, with 20 bases between them. Germline V CDR1 and CDR2: SGHVS, FQNEAQ. The whole variable domain, filled in from reference TRBV7-8 and TRBJ1-1, reads GAGVSQSPRYKVAKRGQDVALRCDPISGHVSLFWYQQALGQGPEFLTYFQNEAQLDKSGLPSDRFFAERPEGSVSTLKIQRTQQEDSAVYLCASSLAGTSGRDSEAFFGQGTRLTVV.

This clonotype was detected ten times or more. The chain has TRBV6-5 and TRBJ2-3; tentatively, D is TRBD1 (6 bases). V dropped 3 bases and J dropped 2 bases, with 12 bases sitting between them. Germline CDR1 and CDR2: MNHEY and SVGAGI. The CDR3 length is 15 residues. The CDR3 DNA sequence: TGTGCCAGCAGTTATGGTGGGGGCCTCACAGATACGCAGTATTTT. Its translation: CASSYGGGLTDTQYF.

In this sample, this clonotype turned up many times. CDR3 DNA sequence: TGCAGTGCGAGGGACTTTTCCTCCTCAGATACGCAGTATTTT. This gives the protein CSARDFSSSDTQYF. This sequence joins TRBV20-1 and TRBJ2-3; possible D gene TRBD2, 6 bases. The CDR3 is 14 amino acids. Trimming removed 6 bases at V and 4 bases at J, with 17 bases between. Germline CDR1 DFQATT, CDR2 SNEGSKA (reference sequence).

This clonotype has at least ten counts. The chain employs TRBV7-2 and TRBJ1-4; tentative D call: TRBD1 (5 bases). CDR1 and CDR2 from the germline V gene are SGHTA and FQGNSA. V dropped 2 bases and J dropped 6 bases, with 10 bases sitting between them. The CDR3 contains 14 residues. This chain's CDR3 is CASSLFGRDEKLFF. The DNA of the CDR3 is TGTGCCAGCAGCTTATTCGGCAGGGATGAAAAACTGTTTTTT.

This clonotype was seen only a few times. The rearrangement joins TRBV7-9 to TRBJ1-5; D may be TRBD1 (5 bases). The germline V and J ends were trimmed by 7 bases and 1 base, with 5 bases remaining between them. This CDR3 is built from 12 residues. Germline values: CDR1 SEHNR, CDR2 FQNEAQ (reference sequence). In nucleotides, the CDR3 is TGTGCCAGCACAGGGAGCAATCAGCCCCAGCATTTT. It translates to CASTGSNQPQHF. Complete variable domain (other parts from reference TRBV7-9 and TRBJ1-5): DTGVSQNPRHKITKRGQNVTFRCDPISEHNRLYWYRQTLGQGPEFLTYFQNEAQLEKSRLLSDRFSAERPKGSFSTLEIQRTEQGDSAMYLCASTGSNQPQHFGDGTRLSIL.

At least ten counts were recorded for this clonotype. The chain recombines TRBV4-2 with TRBJ2-2; D is undetermined. The germline CDR1 and CDR2 sequences are LGHNA and YNFKEQ. CDR3 length equals 15 residues. Trimming left V 2 bases short and J 7 bases short, with 14 bases between. DNA of the CDR3: TGTGCCAGCAGCCAAAATACGGACGTGATCGGGGAGCTGTTTTTT. Encoded protein: CASSQNTDVIGELFF.

The chain is built from TRBV2 and TRBJ1-2; D not certain. The CDR3 spans 15 residues. The germline gives CDR1 SNHLY, CDR2 FYNNEI. Deletions cut 4 bases from V and 0 bases from J, with 12 bases between. The CDR3 region has the DNA TGTGCCAGCAGTGCCTCAGCAATCTCTAACTATGGCTACACCTTC. The encoded protein is CASSASAISNYGYTF.

A few counts support this clonotype. J is TRBJ1-5 and V is TRBV28; the D is unclear. V lost 7 bases and J 6 bases, leaving 13 bases between the germline ends. CDR1 MDHEN and CDR2 SYDVKM come from the germline V gene. The CDR3 runs to 13 residues. The CDR3 loop reads CASTWRRAQPQHF. The CDR3 DNA reads TGTGCCAGCACCTGGAGGAGGGCTCAGCCCCAGCATTTT.

This clonotype was counted ten times or more. The V and J genes are TRBV5-4 and TRBJ2-7; D is perhaps TRBD2 (6 bases). V shed 4 bases and J shed 2 bases, with 13 bases lying between them. This CDR3 has 14 residues. Germline values: CDR1 SGHNT, CDR2 YYREEE (reference sequence). CDR3 loop: CASSRRGDPYEQYF. The CDR3 nucleotides read TGTGCCAGCAGCCGTCGCGGGGATCCCTACGAGCAGTACTTC.

Ten or more counts support this clonotype. This chain uses TRBV14 with TRBJ1-3; D unclear. From germline, CDR1 is SGHDN and CDR2 FVKESK. V gave up 4 bases and J gave up 2 bases, with 15 bases separating them. This CDR3 is 16 amino acids long. CDR3 sequence (DNA): TGTGCCAGCAGCCCGCCGGGAGGACTGGCTGGAAACACCATATATTTT. Protein sequence: CASSPPGGLAGNTIYF.

There are many counts of this clonotype. CDR3 nucleotide sequence: TGCAGCGTTGGCCTAAGGTCCCAAGAGACCCAGTACTTC. Translation: CSVGLRSQETQYF. The V and J genes are TRBV29-1 and TRBJ2-5; D gene uncertain. Trimming removed 4 bases at V and 1 base at J, with 10 bases between. The CDR3 sequence is 13 residues long. CDR1 and CDR2 (germline): SQVTM, ANQGSEA. The whole variable domain, remainder taken from reference TRBV29-1 and TRBJ2-5, is SAVISQKPSRDICQRGTSLTIQCQVDSQVTMMFWYRQQPGQSLTLIATANQGSEATYESGFVIDKFPISRPNLTFSTLTVSNMSPEDSSIYLCSVGLRSQETQYFGPGTRLLVL.

This clonotype occurred many times. The V gene is TRBV11-3, the J gene TRBJ1-2; TRBD1 might be the D (6 bases). The V gene lost 8 bases and the J gene lost 13 bases, with 23 bases spanning the gap. The CDR3 runs 13 residues. In germline, CDR1 is SGHNT, CDR2 YENEEA. The CDR3 nucleotides are TGTGCCAGCGGGAGAGCAGGGGAATCTCCCATCACCTTC. Amino acids: CASGRAGESPITF.

This clonotype was picked up many times. The V gene is TRBV2, the J gene TRBJ2-5; 11 bases match TRBD1. J gave up 4 bases and V 6 bases, and 10 bases lay outside the gene matches. In germline, CDR1 is SNHLY, CDR2 FYNNEI. There are 16 residues in the CDR3. CDR3 bases: TGTGCCAGCAGCCCTTGGACAGGGGGCTCCGGAGAGACCCAGTACTTC. It yields the protein CASSPWTGGSGETQYF.

In regard to this clonotype: Just one base apart from a much larger clone, this may be a read error. The V call is TRBV20-1, the J call TRBJ1-5, with TRBD1 identical over 11 bases. V trimming: 5 bases; J trimming: 6 bases; junction bases outside the gene matches: 6. The CDR3 totals 14 residues. The germline CDR1 and CDR2 sequences are DFQATT and SNEGSKA (reference sequence). CDR3 loop: CSAGQGASRQPQHF. CDR3 coding DNA: TGCAGTGCTGGACAGGGGGCAAGTCGTCAGCCCCAGCATTTT.

This chain uses TRBV2 with TRBJ2-3; TRBD2 agrees at 8 bases. CDR1 SNHLY and CDR2 FYNNEI come from the germline V gene. The CDR3 extends over 15 amino acids. V trimming: 6 bases; J trimming: 1 base; junction bases outside the gene matches: 6. The CDR3 DNA sequence: TGTGCCAGCAGCCTTCTTAGCGGGGGCACAGATACGCAGTATTTT. It is translated as CASSLLSGGTDTQYF. The full variable domain, in which reference TRBV2 and TRBJ2-3 provide the parts outside the CDR3, is EPEVTQTPSHQVTQMGQEVILRCVPISNHLYFYWYRQILGQKVEFLVSFYNNEISEKSEIFDDQFSVERPDGSNFTLKIRSTKLEDSAMYFCASSLLSGGTDTQYFGPGTRLTVL.

This clonotype was seen at least ten times. The genes are TRBV6-1 and TRBJ1-6; 11 nucleotides agree with TRBD1. The CDR3 length is 21 residues. CDR1 and CDR2 (germline): MNHNS, SASEGT. The trim removed 5 bases at V and 1 base at J, leaving 16 bases unmatched. The CDR3 loop reads CASSRSTLDRGQRSYNSPLHF. CDR3 sequence (DNA): TGTGCCAGCAGTCGATCAACCTTGGACAGGGGGCAGAGGTCCTATAATTCACCCCTCCACTTT.

This clonotype was observed at least ten times. The chain couples TRBV18 to TRBJ2-3, with D tentatively TRBD1 (6 bases). CDR1 and CDR2 (germline): KGHSH, LQKENI. This CDR3 is 15 amino acids long. V lost 3 bases and J lost 9, with 19 bases in between. DNA for the CDR3: TGTGCCAGCTCACCGGACAGAGCAAACGTGGCAACGCAGTATTTT. Its translation is CASSPDRANVATQYF.

This clonotype was observed a handful of times. The CDR3 DNA reads TGTGCCAGCAGCCAAACCCTGGGACGCCCCGGGCCATACGAGCAGTACTTC. This sequence encodes CASSQTLGRPGPYEQYF. V gene TRBV14 combines with J gene TRBJ2-7; possibly TRBD1 or TRBD2 for D (5 bases each). The germline V and J ends were trimmed by 2 bases and 4 bases, with 21 bases remaining between them. Per germline, CDR1 SGHDN and CDR2 FVKESK. The CDR3 contains 17 residues.

This clonotype was detected many times. The chain uses TRBV28 and TRBJ1-4; 10 positions match TRBD1. This CDR3 contains 14 residues. The germline CDR1 and CDR2 sequences are MDHEN and SYDVKM. V lost 6 bases, J lost 10 bases, and 8 bases stayed unmatched. CDR3 loop: CASRPTGGFVKLFF. In DNA form, the CDR3 reads TGTGCCAGCAGACCGACAGGGGGCTTCGTAAAACTGTTTTTT.

This clonotype was seen repeatedly, ten times or more. The V gene is TRBV2, the J gene TRBJ2-5; D gene unclear. Germline assignment: CDR1 SNHLY and CDR2 FYNNEI. The CDR3 contains 15 residues. Trimming took off 0 bases at V and 5 bases at J, with 13 bases between the two ends. CDR3 sequence (DNA): TGTGCCAGCAGTGAAGCTTTCGTAGGTGGCGAGACCCAGTACTTC. Its translation: CASSEAFVGGETQYF.

This clonotype was recorded many times. This chain uses TRBV7-9 with TRBJ2-5, with a weak D call TRBD2 (6 bases). This CDR3 spans 16 amino acids. Germline lookup yields CDR1 SEHNR and CDR2 FQNEAQ (reference sequence). The germline V and J ends were trimmed by 7 bases and 5 bases, with 23 bases remaining between them. The CDR3 loop reads CASTPGEERADETQYF. The CDR3 bases are TGTGCCAGCACCCCCGGGGAGGAGCGGGCCGACGAGACCCAGTACTTC.

There are a few counts of this clonotype. The chain joins TRBV20-1 to TRBJ2-7; 10 positions match TRBD1. The length of the CDR3 is 16 residues. Looked up from germline, CDR1 is DFQATT and CDR2 is SNEGSKA (reference sequence). The J segment lost 0 bases and the V segment lost 5 bases, leaving 10 bases of the junction unmatched. The CDR3 nucleotides read TGCAGTGCTGTTTCCCCGGGACAGGGGAGCTCCTACGAGCAGTACTTC. This encodes CSAVSPGQGSSYEQYF.

At least ten counts were recorded for this clonotype. The rearrangement uses TRBV12-3 or TRBV12-4 and TRBJ1-1, with a tentative D call TRBD1 (5 bases). This CDR3 spans 11 amino acids. V lost 5 bases and J lost 11, with 12 bases in between. The CDR3 nucleotides read TGTGCCAGCAGTAACAGGAGAGGGGCTTTCTTT. This encodes CASSNRRGAFF.

The chain carries TRBV6-5 and TRBJ2-3; 12 bases match TRBD2. The junction had 10 bases not matched to a gene; V was cut back by 0 bases and J by 0 bases. CDR3 length: 20 residues. Germline loops: CDR1 MNHEY, CDR2 SVGAGI. Here the CDR3 reads CASSYSLGLAGGPSTDTQYF. As DNA, the CDR3 is TGTGCCAGCAGTTACTCGTTGGGTCTAGCGGGGGGGCCTAGCACAGATACGCAGTATTTT.

V and J are TRBV20-1 and TRBJ2-5, with TRBD2 matching 9 bases. This CDR3 spans 13 amino acids. CDR1 is DFQATT, CDR2 SNEGSKA, per germline (reference sequence). The CDR3 loop reads CIAGGVLQETQYF. In nucleotides, the CDR3 is TGCATCGCGGGGGGGGTACTCCAAGAGACCCAGTACTTC.

J is TRBJ2-7 and V is TRBV27; maybe TRBD2 (5 bases). This CDR3 has 14 residues. V gave up 3 bases and J gave up 7 bases, with 16 bases separating them. The germline CDR1 and CDR2 sequences are MNHEY and SMNVEV (reference sequence). CDR3 in amino acids: CASSFPGPRGEQYF. As DNA, the CDR3 is TGTGCCAGCAGTTTCCCCGGGCCCCGGGGAGAGCAGTACTTC.